This TCR beta chain was identified in a study of blood T cell repertoires in COVID-19. Study details: Sites in the United States, Italy and Spain provided acute and convalescent COVID-19 samples. The analysed material was cDNA or gDNA that came from T cells, B-cell-depleted T cells, or PBMCs.

Participant-reported clinical history was the basis for cohort assignment. Each exposed participant met a COVID-19 case in the 2 weeks preceding study entry. The CDR3 runs 18 residues. The ends were cut back, 2 bases at V and 4 bases at J, with 24 bases in the middle. Looked up from germline, CDR1 is MGHRA and CDR2 is YSYEKL. Assay used: immunoSEQ multiplex PCR; TCRdb lists only in-frame clones, some missing. The sample has hundreds of thousands of clones, about four fifths seen once. This sequence was found in a man in his forties who had been exposed to COVID-19. The V gene is TRBV4-1, the J gene TRBJ2-7; D perhaps matches TRBD1 (6 bases). The source material was PBMCs or T cells enriched from blood (not recorded which). The CDR3 is CASSQSLFSSQGIYEQYF. The CDR3 DNA reads TGCGCCAGCAGCCAATCCTTGTTCTCTTCGCAGGGGATTTACGAGCAGTACTTC.